A selection of T cell receptor beta chains follows, all from one sample in a study of molecular identifiers for immune sequencing clone quantification. Using its own MiXCR run on the PCR reads, TCRdb lists one record per CDR3 protein. The sample gives about 100,000 distinct CDR3 sequences, around 20% of which show up once; about 1% is in the top ten. The sample taken for sequencing was naive CD8+ T cells from blood, with Jurkat cell RNA spiked in. All receptors derive from a human donor in good health. Some libraries in this study had Jurkat cell RNA spiked in. CDR3s include the opening cysteine and the closing phenylalanine or tryptophan. A D gene is named only where the DNA matches it firmly. The size field is filled for only some rows; it gives once, few, many or a size class.

v_gene	d_gene	j_gene	abundance	CDR3nt	CDR3aa
TRBV5-5	TRBD2	TRBJ2-5	NA	TGTGCCAGCAGCTTGGTGGGAGGGGCTGGGGAGACCCAGTACTTC	CASSLVGGAGETQYF
TRBV19	TRBD2	TRBJ2-3	NA	TGTGCCAGTAGTGGTCATAGCGGGGGGGGCACAGATACGCAGTATTTT	CASSGHSGGGTDTQYF
TRBV13	NA	TRBJ2-2	NA	TGTGCCAGCAGCTTAGTTAGGGGCTCCGGGGAGCTGTTTTTT	CASSLVRGSGELFF
TRBV5-1	NA	TRBJ2-1	NA	TGCGCCAGCAGCTTGGATAGCGTTTTTGAGCAGTTCTTC	CASSLDSVFEQFF
TRBV6-5	TRBD1	TRBJ2-5	many	TGTGCCAGCAGTTACGGCGGACAGGGAGCTGAGACCCAGTACTTC	CASSYGGQGAETQYF
TRBV3-1	NA	TRBJ1-3	many	TGTGCCAGCAGCCAAGACGTCTACTCTGGAAACACCATATATTTT	CASSQDVYSGNTIYF
TRBV5-4	NA	TRBJ2-3	many	TGTGCCAGCAGCGGGGGCTCAGGTTACGATACGCAGTATTTT	CASSGGSGYDTQYF
TRBV6-2/TRBV6-3	NA	TRBJ1-1	few	TGTGCCAGCAGTTATACACCCGAGGACATGAACACTGAAGCTTTCTTT	CASSYTPEDMNTEAFF
TRBV7-2	TRBD2	TRBJ2-3	many	TGTGCCAGCAGCGGCGGACTAGCGGTACCCACAGATACGCAGTATTTT	CASSGGLAVPTDTQYF
TRBV30	NA	TRBJ2-7	few	TGTGCCTGGAGTGTGGACAACTCCTACGAGCAGTACTTC	CAWSVDNSYEQYF
TRBV5-5	NA	TRBJ1-5	many	TGTGCCAGCAGCTTAACGGATAGCAATCAGCCCCAGCATTTT	CASSLTDSNQPQHF
TRBV7-9	NA	TRBJ2-3	once	TGTGTCAGCAGCTTACTCGTGGGACCAGATACGCAGTATTTT	CVSSLLVGPDTQYF
TRBV12-3/TRBV12-4	TRBD1	TRBJ2-6	NA	TGTGCCAGCATCACGGACAGGGCCTCTGGGGCCAACGTCCTGACTTTC	CASITDRASGANVLTF
TRBV19	TRBD1	TRBJ2-5	NA	TGTGCCAGTAGTATTCAGGGGGTAGAGACCCAGTACTTC	CASSIQGVETQYF
TRBV4-3	NA	TRBJ1-1	many	TGCGCCAGCAGCCAAGATGCGGGAAGGGGAGCTTTCTTT	CASSQDAGRGAFF
TRBV7-9	NA	TRBJ1-2	many	TGTGCCAGCAACTCCGTTGGCGGAAACATTAACTATGGCTACACCTTC	CASNSVGGNINYGYTF
TRBV19	TRBD2	TRBJ2-3	NA	TGTGCCAGTGGCAAGACTAGCGGGGGGACATGGGATACGCAGTATTTT	CASGKTSGGTWDTQYF
TRBV19	TRBD1	TRBJ2-7	many	TGTGCCAGTAGTTCCCTGACAGGGGCCTACGAGCAGTACTTC	CASSSLTGAYEQYF